Reported below is one T cell receptor (beta chain). The antigen is not known. The sample originates from a study of T cells in localized non-small cell lung cancer. Study findings and constraints: Adjacent lung had a median about 60 of the 100 largest tumor clones. Heterogeneity stays possible, as sequencing covered only one tumor region. Tumor showed lower T cell clonality than uninvolved adjacent lung, where it was highest. A higher density of T cells in blood coincided with extended overall survival.

Trimming took off 7 bases at V and 0 bases at J, with 10 bases between the two ends. Germline values: CDR1 MDHEN, CDR2 SYDVKM. This CDR3 region has 14 residues. Only in-frame clones appear in the TCRdb table, and some are missing; sequencing was by immunoSEQ multiplex PCR. Of about 2,300 clones in the sample, 38% are singletons; the top ten hold approximately 8%. The V gene is TRBV28, the J gene TRBJ2-1; D possibly corresponds to TRBD2 (6 bases). The receptor was isolated from a man between 40 and 69 years old with stage II lung adenocarcinoma. The sample consisted of normal lung tissue next to the tumor, taken before any cancer treatment. The CDR3 here is CASTAGSSYNEQFF. The CDR3 DNA follows: TGTGCCAGCACCGCCGGGAGCTCCTACAATGAGCAGTTCTTC.